This is a list of T cell receptor beta chains from one sample in a study of blood T cells in healthy people across ages. One entry per CDR3 protein, called by TCRdb with MiXCR from the 5' RACE reads. This repertoire shows about 1.5 million distinct CDR3 sequences, approximately 43% found once; its top ten account for over 3.5%. Sample: blood. These receptors were collected from a woman aged 18-29 years in good health. Each CDR3 is given with its conserved first and last residue. The D gene is left open where the match is weak. The listing skips clone size in some rows; elsewhere it reads once, few, many or a size class.

cdr3_aa cdr3_nt j_call v_call clone_size d_call
CASSPGSSYNEQFF TGTGCCAGCAGCCCCGGGAGCTCCTACAATGAGCAGTTCTTC TRBJ2-1 TRBV18 many -
CSVRTVWEQYF TGCAGCGTCCGGACCGTTTGGGAGCAGTACTTC TRBJ2-7 TRBV29-1 few -
CASAGTGGANVLTF TGTGCTTCAGCCGGGACGGGTGGGGCCAACGTCCTGACTTTC TRBJ2-6 TRBV15 - -
CASSLSKGRYNEQFF TGTGCCAGCAGCCTAAGCAAAGGGAGATACAATGAGCAGTTCTTC TRBJ2-1 TRBV7-2 few -
CASSQVGGGEQYF TGTGCCAGCAGCCAAGTTGGAGGGGGCGAGCAGTACTTC TRBJ2-7 TRBV14 few -
CSARRQSVSYEQYF TGCAGTGCACGCCGACAGTCTGTCTCCTACGAGCAGTACTTC TRBJ2-7 TRBV20-1 few -
CSAINRGLSYEQYF TGCAGTGCTATAAACAGGGGGCTCTCCTACGAGCAGTACTTC TRBJ2-7 TRBV20-1 - TRBD1
CASSQDGGRGNYGYTF TGCGCCAGCAGCCAAGATGGGGGAAGAGGGAACTATGGCTACACCTTC TRBJ1-2 TRBV4-1 few -
CASSWWETQYF TGTGCCAGCAGCTGGTGGGAGACCCAGTACTTC TRBJ2-5 TRBV7-2 few -
CASIPRRWTTKNEQFF TGTGCCAGCATCCCTAGGCGTTGGACTACAAAGAATGAGCAGTTCTTC TRBJ2-1 TRBV7-8 once -
CASSLTVADNEQFF TGTGCCAGCAGTTTAACTGTGGCAGACAATGAGCAGTTCTTC TRBJ2-1 TRBV27 few -
CASVTSAGDEQYF TGCGCCAGCGTTACCTCCGCCGGGGACGAGCAGTACTTC TRBJ2-7 TRBV5-1 - -
CASSGRAGQETQYF TGTGCCAGCAGCGGACGGGCAGGGCAAGAGACCCAGTACTTC TRBJ2-5 TRBV7-9 few -
CASRRDIYYNEQFF TGTGCCAGCAGACGGGACATTTACTACAATGAGCAGTTCTTC TRBJ2-1 TRBV7-2 - -
CASSYGTGQVPYEQYF TGCGCCAGCAGCTACGGGACAGGGCAAGTCCCATACGAGCAGTACTTC TRBJ2-7 TRBV5-1 - TRBD1
CASSGETGNEKLFF TGTGCCAGCAGCGGCGAAACTGGTAATGAAAAACTGTTTTTT TRBJ1-4 TRBV4-2 many -
CASSQEDADPDDTQYF TGCGCCAGCAGCCAAGAGGACGCGGACCCCGACGATACGCAGTATTTT TRBJ2-3 TRBV4-3 - -
CASSEWEGGQGNEQYF TGTGCCAGCAGTGAATGGGAGGGGGGGCAAGGGAACGAGCAGTACTTC TRBJ2-7 TRBV25-1 few -
CSARDQEVGTAQETQYF TGCAGTGCTAGAGATCAAGAGGTCGGTACGGCCCAAGAGACCCAGTACTTC TRBJ2-5 TRBV20-1 few -
CASSQDGTSGYNEQFF TGTGCCAGCAGCCAAGATGGGACTAGCGGCTACAATGAGCAGTTCTTC TRBJ2-1 TRBV4-2 many TRBD2
CSARDRVRSPLHF TGCAGTGCTAGAGATCGGGTCAGATCACCCCTCCACTTT TRBJ1-6 TRBV20-1 - -
CASSTLPGQGAQEQFF TGTGCCAGCAGTACCCTGCCGGGACAGGGGGCGCAGGAGCAGTTCTTC TRBJ2-1 TRBV6-1 many TRBD1
CSAGTSGRYDEQYF TGCAGTGCAGGGACTAGCGGGAGATACGACGAGCAGTACTTC TRBJ2-7 TRBV20-1 - TRBD2
CSARGESPSDEQFF TGCAGTGCTAGGGGTGAAAGTCCCTCGGATGAGCAGTTCTTC TRBJ2-1 TRBV20-1 - -
CAIHSGAGYEQFF TGTGCCATCCATTCGGGGGCTGGCTACGAGCAGTTCTTC TRBJ2-1 TRBV10-3 - -
CASSDGRRNQPQHF TGTGCCAGCAGTGATGGGCGGCGGAATCAGCCCCAGCATTTT TRBJ1-5 TRBV2 - -
CASTNTVYEQYF TGTGCCAGCACAAACACGGTCTACGAGCAGTACTTC TRBJ2-7 TRBV2 - -
CALLPGRDSYEQYF TGTGCCTTACTTCCGGGCAGGGACTCCTACGAGCAGTACTTC TRBJ2-7 TRBV9 many -
CASSDGQGLREKLFF TGCGCCAGCAGCGATGGACAGGGGTTACGGGAAAAACTGTTTTTT TRBJ1-4 TRBV10-2 - TRBD1
CAWSSLAEAFF TGTGCCTGGAGTTCCCTTGCGGAAGCTTTCTTT TRBJ1-1 TRBV30 - -
CASSFRVPDTQYF TGTGCCAGCAGTTTCCGGGTACCAGATACGCAGTATTTT TRBJ2-3 TRBV6-2/TRBV6-3 few -
CASSFRGGLETQYF TGTGCCAGCAGCTTTCGGGGGGGCCTTGAGACCCAGTACTTC TRBJ2-5 TRBV7-2 few TRBD2
CASSLGQLAGELFF TGCGCCAGCAGCCTTGGACAGCTCGCCGGGGAGCTGTTTTTT TRBJ2-2 TRBV4-1 - -
CASSLTEITSTEAFF TGTGCCAGCAGCTTAACCGAGATTACCAGCACTGAAGCTTTCTTT TRBJ1-1 TRBV7-3 - -
CASSPGTPSGANVLTF TGCGCCAGCAGCCCCGGGACGCCCTCTGGGGCCAACGTCCTGACTTTC TRBJ2-6 TRBV4-1 - -
CSAPDRRGYEQYF TGCAGTGCTCCAGACCGACGCGGCTACGAGCAGTACTTC TRBJ2-7 TRBV20-1 - -
CASSLGRGSEAFF TGTGCCAGCAGTTTAGGTCGAGGCTCCGAAGCTTTCTTT TRBJ1-1 TRBV12-3/TRBV12-4 - -